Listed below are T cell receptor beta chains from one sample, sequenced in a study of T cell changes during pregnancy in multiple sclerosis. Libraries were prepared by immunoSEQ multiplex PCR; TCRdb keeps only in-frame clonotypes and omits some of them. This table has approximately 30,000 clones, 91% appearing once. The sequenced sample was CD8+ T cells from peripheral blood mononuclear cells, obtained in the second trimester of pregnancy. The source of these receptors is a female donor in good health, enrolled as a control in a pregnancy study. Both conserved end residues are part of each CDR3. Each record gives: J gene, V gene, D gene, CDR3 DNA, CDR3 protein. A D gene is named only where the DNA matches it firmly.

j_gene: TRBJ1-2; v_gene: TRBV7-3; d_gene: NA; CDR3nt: TGTGCCAGCAGCTTGGGGGCAGACTATGGCTACACCTTC; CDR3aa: CASSLGADYGYTF
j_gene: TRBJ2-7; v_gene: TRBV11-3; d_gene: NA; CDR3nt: TGTGCCAGCAGCTTATATCGGGGGATTAGGTCCTACGAGCAGTACTTC; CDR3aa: CASSLYRGIRSYEQYF
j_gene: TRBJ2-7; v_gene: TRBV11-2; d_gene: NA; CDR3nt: TGTGCCAGCAGCTTAGGTCCAGGGGCTTTGTCCTACGAGCAGTACTTC; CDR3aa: CASSLGPGALSYEQYF
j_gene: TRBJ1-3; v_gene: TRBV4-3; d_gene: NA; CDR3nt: TGCGCCAGCAGCCAAGAACCCGGCTCTGGAAACACCATATATTTT; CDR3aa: CASSQEPGSGNTIYF
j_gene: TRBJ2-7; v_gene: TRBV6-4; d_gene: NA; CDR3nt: TGTGCCAGCAGTGACTGGGCGGGGCCGTCCTACGAGCAGTACTTC; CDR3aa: CASSDWAGPSYEQYF
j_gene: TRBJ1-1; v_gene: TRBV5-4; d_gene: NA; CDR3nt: TGTGCCAGCAGAAGGACAAGACTGAACACTGAAGCTTTCTTT; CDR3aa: CASRRTRLNTEAFF
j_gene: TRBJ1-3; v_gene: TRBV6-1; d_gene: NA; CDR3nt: TGTGCCAGCAGTGAGATAACAGGGAGCTCTGGAAACACCATATATTTT; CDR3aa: CASSEITGSSGNTIYF
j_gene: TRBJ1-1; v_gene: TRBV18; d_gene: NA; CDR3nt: TGTGCCAGCTCACCAAGCTCACGGGGGAGAACTGAAGCTTTCTTT; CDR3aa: CASSPSSRGRTEAFF
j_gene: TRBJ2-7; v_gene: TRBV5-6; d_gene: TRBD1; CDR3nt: TGTGCCAGCAGCTTGGAACCGGGACAGGGTTCTTACGAGCAGTACTTC; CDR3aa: CASSLEPGQGSYEQYF
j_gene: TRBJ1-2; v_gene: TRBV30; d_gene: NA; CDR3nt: TGTGCCTGGAGTGTAGGGGGAGGGTTCGGCTACACCTTC; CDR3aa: CAWSVGGGFGYTF
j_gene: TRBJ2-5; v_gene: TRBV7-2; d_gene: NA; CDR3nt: TGTGCCAGCAGCTCCGCCCCCGGGGTTCGGCAAGAGACCCAGTACTTC; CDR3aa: CASSSAPGVRQETQYF
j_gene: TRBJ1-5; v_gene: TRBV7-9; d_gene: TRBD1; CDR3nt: TGTGCCAGCAGCGGGTCGACAGGGGGCAATCAGCCCCAGCATTTT; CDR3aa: CASSGSTGGNQPQHF
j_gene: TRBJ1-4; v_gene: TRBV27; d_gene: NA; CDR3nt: TGTGCCAGCAGCAGGACCCGGGGGGAAAAACTGTTTTTT; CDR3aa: CASSRTRGEKLFF
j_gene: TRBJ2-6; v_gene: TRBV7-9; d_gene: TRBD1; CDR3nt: TGTGCCAGCAGCCAAACGACAGGGTTAACTGGGGCCAACGTCCTGACTTTC; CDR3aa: CASSQTTGLTGANVLTF
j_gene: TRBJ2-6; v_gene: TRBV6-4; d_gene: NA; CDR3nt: TGTGCCAGCAGTGACGGCAGCTCTGGGGCCAACGTCCTGACTTTC; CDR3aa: CASSDGSSGANVLTF
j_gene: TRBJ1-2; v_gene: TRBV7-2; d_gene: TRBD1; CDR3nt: TGTGCCAGCTCTCCTAGCACGGGGCAGGGGGCAATACAGGGCTACACCTTC; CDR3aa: CASSPSTGQGAIQGYTF
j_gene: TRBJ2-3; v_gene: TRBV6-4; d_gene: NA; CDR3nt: TGTGCCAGCAGTGAGGCGCGGGGTACAGATACGCAGTATTTT; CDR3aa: CASSEARGTDTQYF
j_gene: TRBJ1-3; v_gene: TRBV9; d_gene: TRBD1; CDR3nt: TGTGCCAGCAGCGTAGACAGGGGAAATGGAAACACCATATATTTT; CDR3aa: CASSVDRGNGNTIYF
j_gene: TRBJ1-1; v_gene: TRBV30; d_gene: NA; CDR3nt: TGTGCCTGGAGTTTGGGGGGAAACACTGAAGCTTTCTTT; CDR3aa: CAWSLGGNTEAFF